A selection of T cell receptor beta chains follows, all from one sample in a study of cytomegalovirus exposure and HLA in healthy donors. Clones were read by immunoSEQ multiplex PCR, and TCRdb kept only the in-frame ones, dropping some. Here the sample spans about 110,000 clones, more than 60% being singletons. The sample comprised PBMCs. The receptor set was obtained from a middle-aged woman in good health and CMV-seronegative. Each CDR3 is given with its conserved first and last residue. D genes are given only for firm matches. The listing skips clone size in some rows; elsewhere it reads once, few, many or a size class.

cdr3_nt cdr3_aa j_call v_call clone_size d_call
TGTGCCAGCAGTGATTCCAAATCGGGACAGCCCCAGCATTTT CASSDSKSGQPQHF TRBJ1-5 TRBV25-1 few .
TGTGCCAGCAGCGTAGGCAGGCAAACGGGAAATAATTCACCCCTCCACTTT CASSVGRQTGNNSPLHF TRBJ1-6 TRBV9 . .
TGTGCCAGCAGCTTTGGACGGGGGGCCTACAATGAGCAGTTCTTC CASSFGRGAYNEQFF TRBJ2-1 TRBV5-6 . TRBD2
TGTGCCAGCAGCTTAACCCAGGTTAATTCACCCCTCCACTTT CASSLTQVNSPLHF TRBJ1-6 TRBV5-6 . .
TGCGCCAGCAGCCAAGACGCGCCCCCCCCCGGGGAGCTGTTTTTT CASSQDAPPPGELFF TRBJ2-2 TRBV4-1 . .
TGTGCCAGCAGCCCCGGTGCTGCTAATGAGCAGTTCTTC CASSPGAANEQFF TRBJ2-1 TRBV7-2 . .
TGCGCCAGCAGCCAAGAGACCTCAGACAGGCCCTTCTTC CASSQETSDRPFF TRBJ1-2 TRBV4-1 . .
TGTGCCAGCAGCTTATATGGAGCGATGGAAGGGGAGCTGTTTTTT CASSLYGAMEGELFF TRBJ2-2 TRBV11-2 few .
TGTGCCAGCAGCCAAGTGGCGGATAGCAATCAGCCCCAGCATTTT CASSQVADSNQPQHF TRBJ1-5 TRBV4-2 . .
TGTGCCAGCAGTCCGGACAGGGCGATCCGGGAGACCCAGTACTTC CASSPDRAIRETQYF TRBJ2-5 TRBV7-8 few TRBD1
TGTGCCAGCAGGTGGACTAGCGGGAGTTGGCTGTTCTTC CASRWTSGSWLFF TRBJ2-1 TRBV6-6 few TRBD2
TGTGCCAGCAGTCTACAGAGGGGGGGTTCTAGCAATCAGCCCCAGCATTTT CASSLQRGGSSNQPQHF TRBJ1-5 TRBV7-2 . .
TGTGCCAGCAGCGCCGGGACAGCCTACGAGCAGTACTTC CASSAGTAYEQYF TRBJ2-7 TRBV9 . TRBD1
TGTGCCAGCAGCCAAGACAACGCGGGAGGGTACAATGAGCAGTTCTTC CASSQDNAGGYNEQFF TRBJ2-1 TRBV4-2 . TRBD2
TGCGCCAGCAGCCCCAATCTCGACGGGAATCAGCCCCAGCATTTT CASSPNLDGNQPQHF TRBJ1-5 TRBV4-3 few .
TGTGCCAGCAGCCAACAGGGTAGTTTATACGAGCAGTACTTC CASSQQGSLYEQYF TRBJ2-7 TRBV2 . .
TGTGCCAGCAGAATGGTCGGGTTTGAAGAGACCCAGTACTTC CASRMVGFEETQYF TRBJ2-5 TRBV5-8 few .
TGTGCCAGTAGTATCTCGGGGACTAGCGGGAGGGCCGGGCAGTTCTTC CASSISGTSGRAGQFF TRBJ2-1 TRBV19 . TRBD2
TGTGCCAGCAGTGTCACACTACCTTCTAACTATGGCTACACCTTC CASSVTLPSNYGYTF TRBJ1-2 TRBV6-4 few .
TGTGCCAGCAGTGCCCGACAGGGGCCCTACGAGCAGTACTTC CASSARQGPYEQYF TRBJ2-7 TRBV6-1 few TRBD1
TGTGCCAGCAGTCGACAGAGTAGCAATCAGCCCCAGCATTTT CASSRQSSNQPQHF TRBJ1-5 TRBV27 . .
TGTGCCAGCAGTGTAGCTAGCGGGAGGGCCAACGGGGAGCTGTTTTTT CASSVASGRANGELFF TRBJ2-2 TRBV2 . TRBD2
TGTGCCAGCAGCCGTCTCAATGAGCAGTTCTTC CASSRLNEQFF TRBJ2-1 TRBV27 . .
TGTGCCAGCTCACCGGGACAGGGTAGAAACACCATATATTTT CASSPGQGRNTIYF TRBJ1-3 TRBV18 . TRBD1
TGTGCCTGGAGTGTCGGTCTAGCGTTCTCCGACGAGCAGTACTTC CAWSVGLAFSDEQYF TRBJ2-7 TRBV30 . .
TGTGCCAGCAGCGTAGCTGCTAACTATGGCTACACCTTC CASSVAANYGYTF TRBJ1-2 TRBV9 . .
TGTGCCAGCAGCCCCAGGGGGACCACAGATACGCAGTATTTT CASSPRGTTDTQYF TRBJ2-3 TRBV5-6 once TRBD1
TGTGCCAGCAGCGTAGAAACTAGCGGAGATACGCAGTATTTT CASSVETSGDTQYF TRBJ2-3 TRBV9 few TRBD2
TGCGCCAGCAGCTTGAGTGAACAGTCCTATGGCTACACCTTC CASSLSEQSYGYTF TRBJ1-2 TRBV5-1 . .
TGTGCCAGCAGCTTGGGAGCGGGGGAAGAGACCCAGTACTTC CASSLGAGEETQYF TRBJ2-5 TRBV5-4 . TRBD2
TGTGCCAGCAGCTTCACCGGGGAGAACACTGAAGCTTTCTTT CASSFTGENTEAFF TRBJ1-1 TRBV6-5 once .
TGTGCCAGCAGCAACCCCCCGGCCCCCGGGACAGGGGGAAGCACTGAAGCTTTCTTT CASSNPPAPGTGGSTEAFF TRBJ1-1 TRBV7-2 . TRBD1
TGTGCCAGCAGCTTCGACGGGACTAATGAAAAACTGTTTTTT CASSFDGTNEKLFF TRBJ1-4 TRBV11-2 . .
TGCAGCGTCGCTCCGACAGGGGGAAACGAGCAGTACTTC CSVAPTGGNEQYF TRBJ2-7 TRBV29-1 once TRBD1
TGTGCCAGCAGCGACGCTAGCGGGGTAACAGATACGCAGTATTTT CASSDASGVTDTQYF TRBJ2-3 TRBV28 . TRBD2
TGTGCCAGCAGCTTAGTGGGACTAGCGGGAGGATACAATGAGCAGTTCTTC CASSLVGLAGGYNEQFF TRBJ2-1 TRBV7-8 . TRBD2
TGTGCCAGCAGTTTGACAGGGGAAGTTAGCAATCAGCCCCAGCATTTT CASSLTGEVSNQPQHF TRBJ1-5 TRBV6-5 . TRBD1
TGTGCCAGCAGCGTAGATGGCGGATCCTCTTTTGAAAAACTGTTTTTT CASSVDGGSSFEKLFF TRBJ1-4 TRBV9 . .
TGTGCCAGCAGTGATCTGGGGGCTGGAGCTTTCTTT CASSDLGAGAFF TRBJ1-1 TRBV2 few .
TGTGACAGCAGTTACACCGGACTAGCAAGCAATGAGCAGTTCTTC CDSSYTGLASNEQFF TRBJ2-1 TRBV6-5 . TRBD2
TGCGCCAGCAGCCAAGGGGTCGGGGTATACAATGAGCAGTTCTTC CASSQGVGVYNEQFF TRBJ2-1 TRBV4-3 . .
TGTGCCAGCAGCACAGACCTCTACGAGCAGTACTTC CASSTDLYEQYF TRBJ2-7 TRBV5-4 . .
TGCGCCAGCAGCCAGTACAGGGGATCCCAAGAGACCCAGTACTTC CASSQYRGSQETQYF TRBJ2-5 TRBV5-1 . TRBD1
TGTGCCAGCAGCTCTTCCGAGGGTGCAGATACGCAGTATTTT CASSSSEGADTQYF TRBJ2-3 TRBV7-9 . .
TGTGCCAGCAGCTTGGGGCCCCCGACAGGGAGGCAAGAGACCCAGTACTTC CASSLGPPTGRQETQYF TRBJ2-5 TRBV5-6 . .
TGTGCTGGCCGTTTCCACAATGAGCAGTTCTTC CAGRFHNEQFF TRBJ2-1 TRBV30 . .
TGTGCCAGCGGCGTAGGGCAATCTGGGGCCAACGTCCTGACTTTC CASGVGQSGANVLTF TRBJ2-6 TRBV7-2 few .
TGTGCCAGCAGCTTAGCTGGAGGTTATAATTCACCCCTCCACTTT CASSLAGGYNSPLHF TRBJ1-6 TRBV7-9 few .
TGTGCCAGCAGGACTGTTAGCTCCTACGAGCAGTACTTC CASRTVSSYEQYF TRBJ2-7 TRBV6-5 . .